This T cell receptor beta chain was identified in a study of T cell repertoires in cytomegalovirus infection. At the level of the study: CMV infection and matching HLA type were both indicated by public TCR beta signatures.

General study results and limits: Dominating the ex vivo response were HLA-C-restricted CMV-specific TCR beta clonotypes.

Each CDR3 protein gets one entry after TCRdb re-called the reads with MiXCR. The sample has some 940,000 distinct CDR3 sequences, less than 35% seen once. There are 14 residues in the CDR3. J was trimmed by 9 bases and V by 7 bases; bases with no gene match: 10. From germline, CDR1 is KGHDR and CDR2 SFDVKD. In regard to this clonotype: Its antigen is undetermined.

This chain connects TRBV24-1 to TRBJ1-4, with 7 bases matching TRBD1. This specimen was cultured CD8+ T cells from PBMCs, taken from culture after CMV antigen stimulation. The receptor was derived from a human donor in good health (CMV status not recorded). Some clones in this sample may be carry-over from other donors' samples. CDR3 in DNA: TGTGCCACCAGCCAAGGACAGGCGTTTAAAAAACTGTTTTTT. Translated, it gives CATSQGQAFKKLFF.